This TCR beta chain was found in a study of T cell responses to AZD1222 COVID-19 vaccine. Per the germline V gene, CDR1 is LGHDT and CDR2 is YNNKEL (reference sequence). Trimming cost V 4 bases and J 5 bases, with 20 bases left between them. The CDR3 totals 16 residues. TCRdb's copy holds only in-frame clones and misses some; the assay was immunoSEQ multiplex PCR. The sample has over 150,000 clones; 88% are singletons. V is TRBV3-1 (or the pseudogene TRBV3-2) and J is TRBJ2-5, with D perhaps TRBD2 (7 bases). The TCR comes from an adult in good health. The sample here was peripheral blood, taken on day 0 of AZD1222 vaccination. DNA of the CDR3: TGTGCCAGCAGCCTTCTAGGAGGGGGGGCCTTGGAGACCCAGTACTTC. Protein: CASSLLGGGALETQYF.